This T cell receptor beta chain is from a study of T cell repertoires in cytomegalovirus infection. Study context: TCR beta signatures that were public indicated CMV infection and matching HLA type. Findings and caveats of the study: The ex vivo response was dominated by HLA-C-restricted CMV-specific TCR beta clonotypes. CMV carriers with the relevant HLA were identified by cumulative public TCR beta family frequency.

TCRdb analysed the reads with MiXCR anew, one entry per CDR3 protein. This table has about 360,000 distinct CDR3 sequences, around a sixth appearing once. This clonotype was seen ten or more times. Its antigen remains unidentified. With 3 bases clipped from V and 3 bases from J, the junction kept 6 bases outside the gene matches. The CDR3 is 16 amino acids. CDR1 is SEHNR and CDR2 is FQNEAQ in the germline V gene (reference sequence). Sequenced: PBMCs. The clonotype comes from a human donor in good health (CMV status not recorded). Some clones in this sample may be carry-over from other donors' samples. The J gene is TRBJ1-5, the V gene TRBV7-9; 9 bases fit TRBD1. Here the CDR3 reads CASSLGTGSYNQPQHF. DNA for the CDR3: TGTGCCAGCAGCTTGGGGACAGGGTCGTACAATCAGCCCCAGCATTTT.